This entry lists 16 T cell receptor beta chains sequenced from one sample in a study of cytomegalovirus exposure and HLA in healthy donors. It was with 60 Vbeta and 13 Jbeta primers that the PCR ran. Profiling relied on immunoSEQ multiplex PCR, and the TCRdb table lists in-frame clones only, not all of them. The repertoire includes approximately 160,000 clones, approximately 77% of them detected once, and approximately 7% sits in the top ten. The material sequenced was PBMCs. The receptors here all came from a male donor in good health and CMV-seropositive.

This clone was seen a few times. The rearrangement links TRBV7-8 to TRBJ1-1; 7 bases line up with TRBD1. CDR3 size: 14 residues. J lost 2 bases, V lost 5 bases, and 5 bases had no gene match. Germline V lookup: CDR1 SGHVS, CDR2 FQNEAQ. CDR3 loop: CASSPRGVNTEAFF. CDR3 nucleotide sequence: TGTGCCAGCAGCCCCAGGGGGGTTAACACTGAAGCTTTCTTT.

The CDR3 loop is CASSPGDFSYEQYF. The CDR3 nucleotides read TGTGCCAGCTCCCCGGGGGACTTCAGCTACGAGCAGTACTTC. The genes are TRBV18 and TRBJ2-7; a possible D gene is TRBD2 (6 bases). The CDR3 loop spans 14 amino acids. Germline CDR1 is KGHSH and CDR2 is LQKENI. V lost 6 bases to trimming and J lost 3 bases, with 15 bases between them.

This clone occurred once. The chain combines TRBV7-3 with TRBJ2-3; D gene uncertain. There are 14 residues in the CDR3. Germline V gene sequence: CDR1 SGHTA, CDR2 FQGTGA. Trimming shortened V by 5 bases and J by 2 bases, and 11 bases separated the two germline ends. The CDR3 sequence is CASSNSGYTDTQYF. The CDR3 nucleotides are TGTGCCAGCAGCAACTCAGGTTACACAGATACGCAGTATTTT.

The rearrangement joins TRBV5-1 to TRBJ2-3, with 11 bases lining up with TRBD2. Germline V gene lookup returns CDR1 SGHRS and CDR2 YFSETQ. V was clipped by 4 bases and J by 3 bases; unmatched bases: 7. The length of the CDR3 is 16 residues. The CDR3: CASSNLAGGLTDTQYF. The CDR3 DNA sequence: TGCGCCAGCAGCAATTTAGCGGGGGGGCTGACAGATACGCAGTATTTT.

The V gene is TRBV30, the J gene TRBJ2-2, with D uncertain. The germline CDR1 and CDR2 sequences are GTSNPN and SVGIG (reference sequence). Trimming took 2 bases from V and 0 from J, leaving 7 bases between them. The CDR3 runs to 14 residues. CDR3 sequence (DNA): TGTGCCTGGAGTTTAGTGACGAACACCGGGGAGCTGTTTTTT. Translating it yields CAWSLVTNTGELFF. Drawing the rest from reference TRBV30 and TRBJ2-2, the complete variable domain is SQTIHQWPATLVQPVGSPLSLECTVEGTSNPNLYWYRQAAGRGLQLLFYSVGIGQISSEVPQNLSASRPQDRQFILSSKKLLLSDSGFYLCAWSLVTNTGELFFGEGSRLTVL.

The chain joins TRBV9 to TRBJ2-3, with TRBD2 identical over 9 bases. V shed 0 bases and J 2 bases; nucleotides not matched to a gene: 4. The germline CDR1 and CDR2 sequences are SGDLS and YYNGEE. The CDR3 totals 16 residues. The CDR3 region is CASSVGQRGVTDTQYF. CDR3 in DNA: TGTGCCAGCAGCGTAGGTCAGCGGGGGGTCACAGATACGCAGTATTTT.

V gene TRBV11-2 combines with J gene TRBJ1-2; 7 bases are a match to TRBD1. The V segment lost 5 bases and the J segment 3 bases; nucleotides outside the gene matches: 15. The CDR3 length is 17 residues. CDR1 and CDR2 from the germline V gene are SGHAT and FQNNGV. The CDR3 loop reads CASSTLPGQLDYYGYTF. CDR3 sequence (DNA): TGTGCCAGCAGCACACTTCCGGGACAGCTGGACTACTATGGCTACACCTTC.

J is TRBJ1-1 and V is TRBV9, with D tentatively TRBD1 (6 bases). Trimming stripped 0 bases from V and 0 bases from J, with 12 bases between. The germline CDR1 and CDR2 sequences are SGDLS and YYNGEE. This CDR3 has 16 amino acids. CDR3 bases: TGTGCCAGCAGCGTAGGTTCAGGGGCTATGAACACTGAAGCTTTCTTT. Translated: CASSVGSGAMNTEAFF.

CDR3 loop: CASSDSGGADTQYF. Here the CDR3 DNA reads TGTGCCAGCAGTGACTCTGGGGGCGCAGATACGCAGTATTTT. V and J are TRBV6-4 and TRBJ2-3; tentatively, D is TRBD1 (6 bases). CDR3 length equals 14 residues. The V end was cut by 0 bases, the J end by 4 bases, with 8 bases between. Germline assignment: CDR1 MRHNA and CDR2 SNTAGT.

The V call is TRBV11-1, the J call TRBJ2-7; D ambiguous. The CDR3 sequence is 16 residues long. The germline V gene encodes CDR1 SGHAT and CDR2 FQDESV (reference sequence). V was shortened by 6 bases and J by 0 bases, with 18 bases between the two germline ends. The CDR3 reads CASSPGPGRSSYEQYF. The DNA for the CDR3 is TGTGCCAGCAGTCCCGGTCCAGGCCGAAGCTCCTACGAGCAGTACTTC.

The DNA for the CDR3 is TGTGCCAGCCGCGAGACCCGGGCGAACACCGGGGAGCTGTTTTTT. The encoded protein is CASRETRANTGELFF. The chain has TRBV9 and TRBJ2-2; D not resolved. Trimming stripped 7 bases from V and 0 bases from J, with 13 bases between. Germline-derived CDR1 and CDR2 are SGDLS and YYNGEE. The CDR3 covers 15 residues.

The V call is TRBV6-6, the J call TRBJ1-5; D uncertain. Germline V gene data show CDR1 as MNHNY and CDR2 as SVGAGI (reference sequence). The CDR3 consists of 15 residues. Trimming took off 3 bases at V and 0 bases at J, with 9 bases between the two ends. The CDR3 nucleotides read TGTGCCAGCAGTTATTCCAGGAATAGCAATCAGCCCCAGCATTTT. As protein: CASSYSRNSNQPQHF.

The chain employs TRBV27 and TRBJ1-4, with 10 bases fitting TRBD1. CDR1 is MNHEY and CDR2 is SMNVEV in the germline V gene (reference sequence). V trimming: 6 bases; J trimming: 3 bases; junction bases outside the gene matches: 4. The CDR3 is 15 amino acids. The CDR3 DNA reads TGTGCCAGCAGCCCGGACAGGGGGTCTAATGAAAAACTGTTTTTT. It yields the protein CASSPDRGSNEKLFF.

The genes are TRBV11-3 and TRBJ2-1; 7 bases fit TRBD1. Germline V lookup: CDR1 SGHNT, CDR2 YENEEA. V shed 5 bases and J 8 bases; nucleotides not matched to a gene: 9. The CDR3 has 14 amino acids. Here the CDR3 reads CASSPETGFDEQFF. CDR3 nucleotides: TGTGCCAGCAGCCCCGAGACAGGGTTCGATGAGCAGTTCTTC.

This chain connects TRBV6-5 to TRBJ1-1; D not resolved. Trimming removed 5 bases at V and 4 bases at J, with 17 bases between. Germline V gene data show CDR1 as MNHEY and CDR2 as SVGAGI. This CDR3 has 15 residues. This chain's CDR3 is CASSSPLGVTTEAFF. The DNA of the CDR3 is TGTGCCAGCAGTAGCCCTCTCGGGGTTACCACTGAAGCTTTCTTT.

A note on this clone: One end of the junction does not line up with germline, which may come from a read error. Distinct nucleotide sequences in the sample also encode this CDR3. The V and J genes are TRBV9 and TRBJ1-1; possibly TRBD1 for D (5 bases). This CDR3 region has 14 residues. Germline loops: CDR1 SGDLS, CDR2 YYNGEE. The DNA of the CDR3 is TGTGCCAGTAGCGTAACCGGGGGTTACACTGAAGCTTTCTTT. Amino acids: CASSVTGGYTEAFF. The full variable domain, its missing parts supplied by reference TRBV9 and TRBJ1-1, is DSGVTQTPKHLITATGQRVTLRCSPRSGDLSVYWYQQSLDQGLQFLIQYYNGEERAKGNILERFSAQQFPDLHSELNLSSLELGDSALYFCASSVTGGYTEAFFGQGTRLTVV.